This entry lists 14 T cell receptor beta chains sequenced from one sample in a study of blood T cell repertoires in COVID-19. Here immunoSEQ multiplex PCR was the method, and the copy in TCRdb shows in-frame clones only, minus some. The sample holds tens of thousands of clones, approximately 92% seen once. Material for sequencing was peripheral blood. These receptor sequences come from a man aged 45-65 years with active COVID-19.

The chain links TRBV15 to TRBJ2-1; possible D gene TRBD2, 7 bases. The V end lost 0 bases, the J end lost 6 bases, and 15 bases lay between the germline ends. The V gene's germline CDR1 is LNHNV and CDR2 YYDKDF (reference sequence). The CDR3 is 16 amino acids. CDR3 region: CATSRDRWGGLNEQFF. The DNA for the CDR3 is TGTGCCACCAGCAGAGATAGGTGGGGGGGCCTCAATGAGCAGTTCTTC.

A single count supports this clone. This chain links TRBV5-6 with TRBJ1-6; 7 bases line up with TRBD1. J gave up 8 bases and V 4 bases, and 6 bases lay outside the gene matches. The CDR3 has 14 amino acids. CDR1 is SGHDT and CDR2 is YYEEEE in the germline V gene. The CDR3 nucleotides read TGTGCCAGCAGCCGACAGGGTTATGATTCACCCCTCCACTTT. Its translation: CASSRQGYDSPLHF.

CDR3 loop: CASSARSLASTDTQYF. The CDR3 nucleotides read TGTGCCAGCAGCGCACGTTCTTTAGCTAGCACAGATACGCAGTATTTT. The J gene is TRBJ2-3, the V gene TRBV7-8; no clear D gene. The CDR3 length is 16 residues. The germline V and J ends were trimmed by 5 bases and 0 bases, with 15 bases remaining between them. The V gene's germline CDR1 is SGHVS and CDR2 FQNEAQ.

This clone was counted a few times. V usage is TRBV19 and J usage is TRBJ1-5, with D possibly matching TRBD1 (5 bases). The CDR3 is 15 amino acids. Germline lookup yields CDR1 LNHDA and CDR2 SQIVND (reference sequence). V was clipped by 7 bases and J by 3 bases, with 16 bases between them. CDR3 sequence: CASTSIGVTNQPQHF. CDR3 sequence (DNA): TGTGCCAGTACCTCGATAGGGGTAACCAATCAGCCCCAGCATTTT. Looking up the rest from reference TRBV19 and TRBJ1-5 gives the full variable domain: DGGITQSPKYLFRKEGQNVTLSCEQNLNHDAMYWYRQDPGQGLRLIYYSQIVNDFQKGDIAEGYSVSREKKESFPLTVTSAQKNPTAFYLCASTSIGVTNQPQHFGDGTRLSIL.

The chain employs TRBV2 and TRBJ2-5; tentatively, D is TRBD2 (5 bases). The germline gives CDR1 SNHLY, CDR2 FYNNEI. This CDR3 has 12 amino acids. V was cut by 10 bases and J by 5 bases, with 14 bases left in between. CDR3 DNA sequence: TGTGCCACTGAACTAGTGAGGGAGACCCAGTACTTC. It encodes CATELVRETQYF.

This clone was seen only once. The rearrangement uses TRBV2 and TRBJ2-1; 14 nucleotides line up with TRBD2. This CDR3 comprises 16 residues. With 5 bases clipped from V and 8 bases from J, the junction kept 8 bases outside the gene matches. Germline loops: CDR1 SNHLY, CDR2 FYNNEI. CDR3 in amino acids: CASSLRTSGGYYEQFF. The DNA for the CDR3 is TGTGCCAGCAGTTTGCGGACTAGCGGGGGGTACTATGAGCAGTTCTTC.

The CDR3 sequence: CASRQGLDEQYF. CDR3 nucleotides: TGTGCCAGCCGACAGGGTTTAGACGAGCAGTACTTC. V and J are TRBV2 and TRBJ2-7; the match to TRBD1 covers 7 bases. Germline V lookup: CDR1 SNHLY, CDR2 FYNNEI. The CDR3 spans 12 residues. Trimming took 8 bases from V and 5 from J; bases not matched to a gene: 6.

This chain links TRBV3-1 (or the pseudogene TRBV3-2) with TRBJ2-1, with TRBD1 matching 9 bases. The length of the CDR3 is 15 residues. J was trimmed by 6 bases and V by 4 bases; bases with no gene match: 7. Germline lookup yields CDR1 LGHDT and CDR2 YNNKEL (reference sequence). This chain's CDR3 is CASSRRDRDFNEQFF. The CDR3 DNA is TGTGCCAGCAGCCGCCGGGACAGGGACTTCAATGAGCAGTTCTTC.

V usage is TRBV11-2 and J usage is TRBJ2-7; TRBD1 is a possible D gene (5 bases). Germline-derived CDR1 and CDR2 are SGHAT and FQNNGV. The CDR3 runs 17 residues. V lost 0 bases to trimming and J lost 3 bases, with 18 bases between them. Written as DNA, the CDR3 is TGTGCCAGCAGCTTAGAGGTTTTAGGGGAAAGGGACTACGAGCAGTACTTC. Translated, it gives CASSLEVLGERDYEQYF.

This chain links TRBV19 with TRBJ1-1; TRBD1 matches 7 bases. The V and J ends lost 7 bases and 4 bases, in that order; junction bases with no gene match: 3. The CDR3 length is 12 residues. Per the germline V gene, CDR1 is LNHDA and CDR2 is SQIVND (reference sequence). The CDR3 is CASKAGGTEAFF. As DNA, the CDR3 is TGTGCCAGTAAGGCAGGGGGCACTGAAGCTTTCTTT.

The rearrangement uses TRBV9 and TRBJ1-2, with D maybe TRBD1 (5 bases). The V end was cut by 4 bases, the J end by 4 bases, with 23 bases between. This CDR3 comprises 17 residues. The germline V gene encodes CDR1 SGDLS and CDR2 YYNGEE. The CDR3: CASSPRSEEGIGYGYTF. In DNA form, the CDR3 reads TGTGCCAGCAGCCCCCGGAGTGAGGAGGGGATTGGCTATGGCTACACCTTC.

The chain employs TRBV2 and TRBJ2-7; tentatively, D is TRBD1 (6 bases). The V end was cut by 1 base, the J end by 5 bases, with 18 bases between. This CDR3 contains 16 residues. Germline-derived CDR1 and CDR2 are SNHLY and FYNNEI. The CDR3 DNA reads as TGTGCCAGCAGTGAAGGTATTAACAGGGTGACCGACGAGCAGTACTTC. Translating it yields CASSEGINRVTDEQYF.

The V gene is TRBV13, the J gene TRBJ1-4; TRBD1 aligns across 8 bases. V gave up 0 bases and J gave up 0 bases; unmatched junction bases: 0. The germline CDR1 and CDR2 sequences are PRHDT and FYEKMQ (reference sequence). The CDR3 extends over 16 amino acids. In nucleotides, the CDR3 is TGTGCCAGCAGCTTAGGACAGGGGGCAACTAATGAAAAACTGTTTTTT. The encoded protein is CASSLGQGATNEKLFF.

The V call is TRBV5-6, the J call TRBJ1-6, with 11 bases matching TRBD1. This CDR3 contains 15 residues. The germline V gene encodes CDR1 SGHDT and CDR2 YYEEEE. V dropped 4 bases and J dropped 8; count of bases not matched to a gene: 5. Here the CDR3 DNA reads TGTGCCAGCAGCCAAGGGACAGGGGGATATTCACCCCTCCACTTT. This codes for CASSQGTGGYSPLHF.